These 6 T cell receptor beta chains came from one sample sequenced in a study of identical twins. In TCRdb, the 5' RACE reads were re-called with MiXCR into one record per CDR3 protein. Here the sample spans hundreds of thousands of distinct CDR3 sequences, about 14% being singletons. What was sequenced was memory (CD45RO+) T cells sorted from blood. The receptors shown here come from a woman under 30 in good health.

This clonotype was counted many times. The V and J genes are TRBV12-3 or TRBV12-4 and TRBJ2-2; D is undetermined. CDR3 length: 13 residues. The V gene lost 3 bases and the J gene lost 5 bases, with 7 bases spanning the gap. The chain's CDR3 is CASSFAWTGELFF. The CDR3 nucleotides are TGTGCCAGCAGTTTCGCCTGGACCGGGGAGCTGTTTTTT.

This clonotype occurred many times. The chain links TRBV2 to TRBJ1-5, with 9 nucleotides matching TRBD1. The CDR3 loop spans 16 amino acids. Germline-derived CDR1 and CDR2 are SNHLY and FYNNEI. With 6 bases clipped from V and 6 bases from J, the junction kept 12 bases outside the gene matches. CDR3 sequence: CASSPGQGLSVQPQHF. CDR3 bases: TGTGCCAGCAGCCCGGGACAGGGCCTATCGGTTCAGCCCCAGCATTTT.

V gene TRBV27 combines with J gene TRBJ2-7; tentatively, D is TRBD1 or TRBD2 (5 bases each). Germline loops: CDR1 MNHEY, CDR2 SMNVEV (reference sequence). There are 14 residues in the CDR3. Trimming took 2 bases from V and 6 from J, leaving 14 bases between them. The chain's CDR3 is CASSLHGARSEQYF. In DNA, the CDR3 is TGTGCCAGCAGTTTACACGGGGCGCGCAGCGAGCAGTACTTC.

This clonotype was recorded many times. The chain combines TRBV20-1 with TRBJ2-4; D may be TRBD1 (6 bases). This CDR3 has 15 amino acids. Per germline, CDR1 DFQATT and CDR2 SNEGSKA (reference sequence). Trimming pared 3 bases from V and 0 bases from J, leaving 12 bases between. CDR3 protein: CSARDSKVAKNIQYF. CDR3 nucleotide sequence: TGCAGTGCTAGGGACAGCAAAGTAGCCAAAAACATTCAGTACTTC.

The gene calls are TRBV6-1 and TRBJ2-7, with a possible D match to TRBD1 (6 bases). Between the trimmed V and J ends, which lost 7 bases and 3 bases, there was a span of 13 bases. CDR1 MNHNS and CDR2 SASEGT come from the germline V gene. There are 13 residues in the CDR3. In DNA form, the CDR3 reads TGTGCCAGCACCAGGGACATCTACTACGAGCAGTACTTC. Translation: CASTRDIYYEQYF.

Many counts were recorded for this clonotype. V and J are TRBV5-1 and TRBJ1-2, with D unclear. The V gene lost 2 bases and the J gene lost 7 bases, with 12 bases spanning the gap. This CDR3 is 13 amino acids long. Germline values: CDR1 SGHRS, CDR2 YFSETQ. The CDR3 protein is CASSFFPMGGYTF. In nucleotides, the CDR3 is TGCGCCAGCAGCTTTTTTCCCATGGGTGGCTACACCTTC.